Presented here are 19 T cell receptor beta chains from one specimen sequenced in a study of T cell responses to AZD1222 COVID-19 vaccine. Generated by immunoSEQ multiplex PCR, the TCRdb table keeps only in-frame clones and is missing some. The sample shows 130,000 to 150,000 clones, roughly 89% of them seen only once. The sample was peripheral blood, taken on day 0 of AZD1222 vaccination. The receptors shown here come from an adult in good health.

The chain combines TRBV12-3 or TRBV12-4 with TRBJ1-1; D perhaps matches TRBD1 (6 bases). V lost 3 bases and J 4 bases, leaving 9 bases between the germline ends. The CDR3 sequence is 13 residues long. The CDR3 region has the DNA TGTGCCAGCAGTTTGGTACAGGGCACTGAAGCTTTCTTT. The encoded protein is CASSLVQGTEAFF.

V is TRBV12-3 or TRBV12-4 and J is TRBJ2-1, with 9 bases lining up with TRBD1. The ends lost 6 bases at V and 9 bases at J; junction bases unmatched: 6. This CDR3 has 13 residues. This CDR3 reads CASSHRGPGEQFF. In DNA form, the CDR3 reads TGTGCCAGCAGCCACAGGGGGCCAGGTGAGCAGTTCTTC.

The chain has TRBV27 and TRBJ2-3; perhaps TRBD1 as D (5 bases). This CDR3 region has 16 residues. Trimming shortened V by 3 bases and J by 1 base, and 14 bases separated the two germline ends. Looked up from germline, CDR1 is MNHEY and CDR2 is SMNVEV (reference sequence). CDR3 loop: CASSFYETARTDTQYF. In DNA form, the CDR3 reads TGTGCCAGCAGTTTCTACGAGACAGCCCGCACAGATACGCAGTATTTT.

The chain employs TRBV6-4 and TRBJ1-3; 9 bases map to TRBD1. This CDR3 has 17 residues. The ends lost 4 bases at V and 7 bases at J; junction bases unmatched: 14. Germline assignment: CDR1 MRHNA and CDR2 SNTAGT. This CDR3 is CASSASGTGITPNTIYF. The DNA of the CDR3 is TGTGCCAGCAGTGCCTCCGGGACAGGGATAACCCCCAACACCATATATTTT.

The V call is TRBV19, the J call TRBJ2-7; D may be TRBD1 (6 bases). This CDR3 comprises 12 residues. Germline values: CDR1 LNHDA, CDR2 SQIVND (reference sequence). Trimming took off 2 bases at V and 6 bases at J, with 8 bases between the two ends. The CDR3 DNA follows: TGTGCCAGTAGTATACTCAGGGGCGAGCAGTACTTC. This encodes CASSILRGEQYF.

The chain is built from TRBV2 and TRBJ1-2, with 7 positions matching TRBD1. The length of the CDR3 is 14 residues. Losses at the gene ends were 1 base for V and 8 bases for J; bases not matched to a gene: 7. Germline CDR1 is SNHLY and CDR2 is FYNNEI. The CDR3 sequence: CASSEGQGMRGYTF. The CDR3 bases are TGTGCCAGCAGTGAAGGACAGGGAATGAGGGGCTACACCTTC.

V and J are TRBV7-2 and TRBJ1-6, with 7 nucleotides matching TRBD1. Losses at the gene ends were 2 bases for V and 7 bases for J; bases not matched to a gene: 5. The V gene's germline CDR1 is SGHTA and CDR2 FQGNSA. The CDR3 loop spans 15 amino acids. The CDR3 region is CASSLQGVGNSPLHF. The CDR3 bases are TGTGCCAGCAGCTTACAGGGGGTAGGCAATTCACCCCTCCACTTT.

The chain combines TRBV7-3 with TRBJ2-1; TRBD2 aligns across 11 bases. V trimming: 5 bases; J trimming: 13 bases; junction bases outside the gene matches: 10. CDR3 length equals 14 residues. The V gene's germline CDR1 is SGHTA and CDR2 FQGTGA. The chain's CDR3 is CASSRATSGTPQFF. CDR3 nucleotides: TGTGCCAGCAGCCGAGCGACTAGCGGGACCCCCCAGTTCTTC.

The rearrangement joins TRBV6-2 or TRBV6-3 to TRBJ1-1; D gene unclear. The germline gives CDR1 MNHEY, CDR2 SVGEGT. Trimming stripped 6 bases from V and 1 base from J, with 12 bases between. The CDR3 covers 14 residues. DNA of the CDR3: TGTGCCAGCAGCCCTTTCGGGGAGAACACTGAAGCTTTCTTT. This gives the protein CASSPFGENTEAFF.

This rearrangement joins TRBV12-3 or TRBV12-4 to TRBJ2-3; possible D gene TRBD2, 5 bases. The length of the CDR3 is 12 residues. V dropped 7 bases and J dropped 10 bases, with 15 bases sitting between them. The CDR3 DNA reads TGTGCCAGCAAAGGGCCGACTAACTCGCAGTATTTT. Its protein product is CASKGPTNSQYF.

J is TRBJ1-4 and V is TRBV7-8; D is ambiguous. The CDR3 has 17 residues. V was cut by 0 bases and J by 0 bases, with 11 bases left in between. CDR1 is SGHVS and CDR2 is FQNEAQ in the germline V gene. The CDR3: CASSLAIQTATNEKLFF. In DNA, the CDR3 is TGTGCCAGCAGCTTAGCGATTCAGACGGCAACTAATGAAAAACTGTTTTTT.

The V call is TRBV29-1, the J call TRBJ1-1; a weak D match, TRBD1 (5 bases). CDR3 length: 14 amino acids. The V end was cut by 5 bases, the J end by 5 bases, with 18 bases between. CDR1 SQVTM and CDR2 ANQGSEA come from the germline V gene. The CDR3 here is CSVLRGGVGTEAFF. For the CDR3, the DNA is TGCAGCGTTCTACGGGGAGGGGTTGGGACTGAAGCTTTCTTT.

The CDR3 loop reads CASGGTVLYNSPLHF. CDR3 DNA: TGTGCCAGCGGCGGAACAGTCCTCTATAATTCACCCCTCCACTTT. The J gene is TRBJ1-6, the V gene TRBV28; no firm D call. Per the germline V gene, CDR1 is MDHEN and CDR2 is SYDVKM. V lost 8 bases and J 3 bases, leaving 14 bases between the germline ends. This CDR3 is 15 amino acids long.

The chain uses TRBV15 and TRBJ1-5; the D is unclear. CDR1 LNHNV and CDR2 YYDKDF come from the germline V gene (reference sequence). This CDR3 is built from 12 residues. The V and J ends lost 1 base and 10 bases respectively, with 8 bases between them. CDR3 residues: CATSRAAGPQHF. The CDR3 DNA reads TGTGCCACCAGCAGAGCAGCGGGCCCCCAGCATTTT.

The J gene is TRBJ1-2, the V gene TRBV6-6; D possibly corresponds to TRBD1 (6 bases). V gave up 5 bases and J gave up 0 bases, with 13 bases separating them. There are 15 residues in the CDR3. The germline V gene has CDR1 MNHNY and CDR2 SVGAGI (reference sequence). CDR3 bases: TGTGCCAGCAGTGGGACACATACGACTAACTATGGCTACACCTTC. Translation: CASSGTHTTNYGYTF.

In nucleotides, the CDR3 is TGTGCCAGCATTACCCCCGCGGAGAATGAGCAGTTCTTC. Protein product: CASITPAENEQFF. The rearrangement uses TRBV6-6 and TRBJ2-1; D is unclear. The V gene lost 7 bases and the J gene lost 7 bases, with 14 bases spanning the gap. The V gene's germline CDR1 is MNHNY and CDR2 SVGAGI (reference sequence). The CDR3 spans 13 residues.

The chain carries TRBV15 and TRBJ2-7, with 7 bases aligning to TRBD2. After removal of 1 base from V and 3 bases from J, the junction contained 3 bases not matched to a gene. Germline V gene sequence: CDR1 LNHNV, CDR2 YYDKDF (reference sequence). The CDR3 is 14 residues long. The CDR3, as DNA: TGTGCCACCAGCAGAGTAGCGGGTGGCTACGAGCAGTACTTC. It codes for CATSRVAGGYEQYF.

The rearrangement joins TRBV5-4 to TRBJ2-2, with 9 bases aligning to TRBD1. The CDR3 length is 14 residues. Trimming took 7 bases from V and 6 from J; bases not matched to a gene: 7. Germline CDR1 is SGHNT and CDR2 is YYREEE (reference sequence). The CDR3 sequence: CASSPRTGAGELFF. The DNA of the CDR3 is TGTGCCAGCTCCCCAAGGACAGGGGCCGGGGAGCTGTTTTTT.

This chain links TRBV5-1 with TRBJ2-1; 9 bases map to TRBD1. With 7 bases clipped from V and 7 bases from J, the junction kept 9 bases outside the gene matches. This CDR3 is 14 amino acids long. Germline CDR1 SGHRS, CDR2 YFSETQ. The chain's CDR3 is CASRRTGESNEQFF. As DNA, the CDR3 is TGCGCCAGCCGTAGGACAGGGGAATCGAATGAGCAGTTCTTC.